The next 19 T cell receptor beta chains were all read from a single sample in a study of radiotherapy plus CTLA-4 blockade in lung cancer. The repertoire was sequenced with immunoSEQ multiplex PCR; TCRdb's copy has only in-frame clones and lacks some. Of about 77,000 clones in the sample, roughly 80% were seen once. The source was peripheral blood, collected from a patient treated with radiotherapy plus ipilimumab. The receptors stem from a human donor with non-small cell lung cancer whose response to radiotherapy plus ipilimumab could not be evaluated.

The CDR3 is CASSAPGGRVDGYTF. CDR3 nucleotide sequence: TGTGCCAGCAGCGCCCCGGGTGGCAGGGTAGATGGCTACACCTTC. The rearrangement links TRBV9 to TRBJ1-2; tentatively, D is TRBD1 (5 bases). The germline V gene has CDR1 SGDLS and CDR2 YYNGEE. The CDR3 length is 15 residues. Trimming stripped 3 bases from V and 6 bases from J, with 18 bases between.

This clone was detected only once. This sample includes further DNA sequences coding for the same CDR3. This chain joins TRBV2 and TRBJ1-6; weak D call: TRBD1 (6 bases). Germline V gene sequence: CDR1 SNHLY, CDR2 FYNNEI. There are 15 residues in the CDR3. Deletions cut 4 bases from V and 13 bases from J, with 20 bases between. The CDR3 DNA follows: TGTGCCAGCAGTGTGGGTGGCAGGGGTAACTCCCCCCTCCACTTT. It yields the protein CASSVGGRGNSPLHF.

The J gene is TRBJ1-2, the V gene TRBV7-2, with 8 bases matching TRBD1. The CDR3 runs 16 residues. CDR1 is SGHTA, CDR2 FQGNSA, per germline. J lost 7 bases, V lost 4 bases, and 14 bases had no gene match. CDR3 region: CASSSDRGRNDGGYTF. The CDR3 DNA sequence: TGTGCCAGCAGCTCCGACAGGGGTAGGAATGATGGTGGCTACACCTTC.

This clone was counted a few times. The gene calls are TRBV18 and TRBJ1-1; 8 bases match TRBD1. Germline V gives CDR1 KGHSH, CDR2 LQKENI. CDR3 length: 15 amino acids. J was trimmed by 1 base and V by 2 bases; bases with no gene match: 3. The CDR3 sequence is CASSPGQGENTEAFF. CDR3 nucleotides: TGTGCCAGCTCACCAGGACAGGGAGAGAACACTGAAGCTTTCTTT.

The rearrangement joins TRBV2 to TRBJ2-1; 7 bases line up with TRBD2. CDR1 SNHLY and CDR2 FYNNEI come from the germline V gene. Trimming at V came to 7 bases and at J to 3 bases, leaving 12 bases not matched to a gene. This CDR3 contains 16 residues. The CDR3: CASTPEKAGVYNEQFF. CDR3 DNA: TGTGCCAGCACCCCCGAAAAGGCGGGAGTCTACAATGAGCAGTTCTTC.

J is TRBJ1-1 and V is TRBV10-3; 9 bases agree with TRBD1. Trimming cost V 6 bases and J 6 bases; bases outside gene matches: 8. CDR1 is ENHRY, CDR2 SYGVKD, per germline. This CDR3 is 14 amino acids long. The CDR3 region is CAIRQGAQNAEAFF. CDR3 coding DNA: TGTGCCATCAGACAGGGGGCGCAGAATGCTGAAGCTTTCTTT.

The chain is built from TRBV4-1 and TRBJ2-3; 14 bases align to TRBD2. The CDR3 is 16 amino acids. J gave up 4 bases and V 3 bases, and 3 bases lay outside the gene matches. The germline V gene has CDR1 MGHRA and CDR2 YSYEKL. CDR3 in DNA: TGCGCCAGCAGCCAGCGACTAGCGGGAGGGGCAGATACGCAGTATTTT. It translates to CASSQRLAGGADTQYF.

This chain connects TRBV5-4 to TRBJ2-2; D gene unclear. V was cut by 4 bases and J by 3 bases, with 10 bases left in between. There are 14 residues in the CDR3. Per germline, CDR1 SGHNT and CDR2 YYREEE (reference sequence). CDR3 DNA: TGTGCCAGCAGCGTCCGGGTTGACACCGGGGAGCTGTTTTTT. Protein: CASSVRVDTGELFF.

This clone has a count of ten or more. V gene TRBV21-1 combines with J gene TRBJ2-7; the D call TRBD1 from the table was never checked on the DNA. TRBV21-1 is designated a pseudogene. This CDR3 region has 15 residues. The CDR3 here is CASGPSGQGLYEQYF. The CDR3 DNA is TGTGCCAGCGGACCATCCGGGCAGGGGTTGTACGAGCAGTACTTC.

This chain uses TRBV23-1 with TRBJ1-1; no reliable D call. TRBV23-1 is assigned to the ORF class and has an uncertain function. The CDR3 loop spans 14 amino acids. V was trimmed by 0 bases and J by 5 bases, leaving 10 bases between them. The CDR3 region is CASSQSRRRTEAFF. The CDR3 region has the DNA TGCGCCAGCAGTCAATCTCGGCGGAGGACTGAAGCTTTCTTT.

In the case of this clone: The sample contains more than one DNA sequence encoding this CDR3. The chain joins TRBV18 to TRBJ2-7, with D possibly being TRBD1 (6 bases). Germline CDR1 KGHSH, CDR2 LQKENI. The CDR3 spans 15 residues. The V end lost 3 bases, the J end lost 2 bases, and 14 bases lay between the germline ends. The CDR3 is CASSPRQATTYEQYF. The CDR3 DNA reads TGTGCCAGCTCACCTCGACAGGCAACTACCTACGAGCAGTACTTC.

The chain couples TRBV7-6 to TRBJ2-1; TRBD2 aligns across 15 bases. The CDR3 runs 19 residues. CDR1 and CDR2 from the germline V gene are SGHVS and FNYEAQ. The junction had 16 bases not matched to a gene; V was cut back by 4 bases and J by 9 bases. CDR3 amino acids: CASSSQTQGLAGGRGEQFF. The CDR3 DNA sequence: TGTGCCAGCAGCTCCCAAACCCAAGGACTAGCGGGGGGGCGGGGTGAGCAGTTCTTC.

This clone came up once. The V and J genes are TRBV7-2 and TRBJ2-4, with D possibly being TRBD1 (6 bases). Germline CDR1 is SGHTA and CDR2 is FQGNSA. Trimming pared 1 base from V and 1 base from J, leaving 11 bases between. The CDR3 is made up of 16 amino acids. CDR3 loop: CASSLDTGSAKNIQYF. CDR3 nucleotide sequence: TGTGCCAGCAGCTTAGACACAGGGTCTGCCAAAAACATTCAGTACTTC.

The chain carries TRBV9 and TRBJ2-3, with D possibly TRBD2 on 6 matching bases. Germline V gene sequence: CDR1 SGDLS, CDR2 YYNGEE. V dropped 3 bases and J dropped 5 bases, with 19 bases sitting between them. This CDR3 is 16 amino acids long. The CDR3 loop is CASSEGRAGLVDTQYF. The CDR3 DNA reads TGTGCCAGCAGCGAGGGGCGGGCGGGGTTGGTAGATACGCAGTATTTT.

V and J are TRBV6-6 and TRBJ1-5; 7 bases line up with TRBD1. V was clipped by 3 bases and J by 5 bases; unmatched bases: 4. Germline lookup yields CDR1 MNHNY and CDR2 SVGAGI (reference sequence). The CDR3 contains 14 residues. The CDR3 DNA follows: TGTGCCAGCAGTTATAGGGACAGAGATCAGCCCCAGCATTTT. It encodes CASSYRDRDQPQHF.

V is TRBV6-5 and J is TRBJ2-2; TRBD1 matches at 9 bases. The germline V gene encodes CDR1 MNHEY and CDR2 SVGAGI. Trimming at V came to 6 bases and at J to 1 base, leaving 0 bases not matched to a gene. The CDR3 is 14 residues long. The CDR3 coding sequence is TGTGCCAGCAGGGGACAGGGGAACACCGGGGAGCTGTTTTTT. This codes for CASRGQGNTGELFF.

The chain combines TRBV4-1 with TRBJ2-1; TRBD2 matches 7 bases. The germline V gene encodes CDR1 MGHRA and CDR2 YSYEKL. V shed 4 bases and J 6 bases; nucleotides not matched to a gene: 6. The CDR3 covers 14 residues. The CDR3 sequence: CASSRGRALNEQFF. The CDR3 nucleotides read TGCGCCAGCAGCCGTGGGAGGGCCCTCAATGAGCAGTTCTTC.

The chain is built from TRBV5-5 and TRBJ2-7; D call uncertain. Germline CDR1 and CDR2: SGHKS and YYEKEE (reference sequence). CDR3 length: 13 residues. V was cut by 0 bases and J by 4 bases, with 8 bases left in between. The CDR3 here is CASSLEPVYEQYF. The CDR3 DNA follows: TGTGCCAGCAGCTTGGAACCAGTTTACGAGCAGTACTTC.

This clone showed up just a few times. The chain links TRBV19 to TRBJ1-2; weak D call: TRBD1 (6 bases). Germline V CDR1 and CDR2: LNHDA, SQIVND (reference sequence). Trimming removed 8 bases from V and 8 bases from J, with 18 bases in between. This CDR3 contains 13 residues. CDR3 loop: CASHVLQGGGYTF. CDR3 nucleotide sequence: TGTGCCAGTCACGTTTTACAGGGCGGAGGCTACACCTTC.